A selection of T cell receptor beta chains follows, all from one sample in a study of OX40 agonist ivuxolimab in advanced cancers. Some clones are missing from TCRdb's copy, which holds only in-frame ones; the method was immunoSEQ multiplex PCR. The sample holds around 66,000 clones, just over 85% seen once. Sample: CD4+ or CD8+ T cells sorted from blood, taken in a trial of the OX40 agonist ivuxolimab. Every receptor here comes from an adult with an advanced solid tumor such as melanoma, head and neck, liver or kidney cancer. Each CDR3 is given with its conserved first and last residue. Fields, in order: V gene, J gene, clone size, D gene, CDR3 protein, CDR3 DNA. D genes are given only for firm matches. Clone size is given for some rows only: seen once, a few or many times, or a class if the clone is expanded.

v_call: TRBV30; j_call: TRBJ1-6; clone_size: -; d_call: -; cdr3_aa: CAWRNQLNSPLHF; cdr3_nt: TGTGCCTGGAGAAATCAACTTAATTCACCCCTCCACTTT
v_call: TRBV7-2; j_call: TRBJ2-2; clone_size: -; d_call: TRBD1; cdr3_aa: CASRRQGASGELFF; cdr3_nt: TGTGCCAGCAGACGACAGGGGGCGTCCGGGGAGCTGTTTTTT
v_call: TRBV5-1; j_call: TRBJ2-7; clone_size: -; d_call: TRBD2; cdr3_aa: CASSLGLAEQYF; cdr3_nt: TGCGCCAGCAGCTTGGGACTAGCGGAGCAGTACTTC
v_call: TRBV30; j_call: TRBJ2-1; clone_size: -; d_call: TRBD2; cdr3_aa: CASIKREGPSYNEQFF; cdr3_nt: TGTGCCTCGATCAAGCGGGAGGGTCCCTCCTACAATGAGCAGTTCTTC
v_call: TRBV18; j_call: TRBJ2-2; clone_size: -; d_call: -; cdr3_aa: CASSPGATGELFF; cdr3_nt: TGTGCCAGCTCACCTGGAGCCACCGGGGAGCTGTTTTTT
v_call: TRBV6-5; j_call: TRBJ2-7; clone_size: -; d_call: -; cdr3_aa: CASSYSGLVEQYF; cdr3_nt: TGTGCCAGCAGTTACTCGGGGCTAGTCGAGCAGTACTTC
v_call: TRBV28; j_call: TRBJ2-7; clone_size: -; d_call: -; cdr3_aa: CASSAPPGVMGYEQYF; cdr3_nt: TGTGCCAGCAGTGCGCCCCCAGGGGTTATGGGCTACGAGCAGTACTTC
v_call: TRBV18; j_call: TRBJ2-1; clone_size: -; d_call: TRBD2; cdr3_aa: CASSLGEGPREQFF; cdr3_nt: TGTGCCAGCTCGCTGGGGGAGGGCCCTCGGGAGCAGTTCTTC
v_call: TRBV9; j_call: TRBJ2-6; clone_size: once; d_call: TRBD1; cdr3_aa: CASSARGQGLEDSGANVLTF; cdr3_nt: TGTGCCAGCAGCGCCAGAGGACAGGGCCTTGAAGACTCTGGGGCCAACGTCCTGACTTTC
v_call: TRBV28; j_call: TRBJ2-7; clone_size: -; d_call: TRBD2; cdr3_aa: CASSSGGTYEQYF; cdr3_nt: TGTGCCAGCAGTTCGGGGGGGACCTACGAGCAGTACTTC
v_call: TRBV10-3; j_call: TRBJ2-3; clone_size: once; d_call: TRBD1; cdr3_aa: CAIKDRVTDTQYF; cdr3_nt: TGTGCCATCAAGGACAGGGTCACAGATACGCAGTATTTT
v_call: TRBV5-1; j_call: TRBJ2-7; clone_size: -; d_call: TRBD2; cdr3_aa: CASSYKGTSGRALTHEQYF; cdr3_nt: TGCGCCAGCAGCTATAAAGGGACTAGCGGGAGGGCCTTGACCCACGAGCAGTACTTC
v_call: TRBV7-6; j_call: TRBJ1-2; clone_size: -; d_call: -; cdr3_aa: CASSLGQGHGYTF; cdr3_nt: TGTGCCAGCAGCTTAGGGCAGGGTCATGGCTACACCTTC
v_call: TRBV5-8; j_call: TRBJ1-1; clone_size: -; d_call: -; cdr3_aa: CASNRLAAAGNTEAFF; cdr3_nt: TGTGCCAGCAACCGACTAGCGGCAGCGGGGAACACTGAAGCTTTCTTT
v_call: TRBV7-7; j_call: TRBJ2-5; clone_size: -; d_call: TRBD2; cdr3_aa: CASSLNPPAGEETQYF; cdr3_nt: TGTGCTAGCAGCTTAAATCCCCCAGCGGGAGAAGAGACCCAGTACTTC
v_call: TRBV28; j_call: TRBJ2-1; clone_size: -; d_call: TRBD2; cdr3_aa: CASSRSGAGSNEQFF; cdr3_nt: TGTGCCAGCAGTAGATCTGGAGCGGGAAGCAATGAGCAGTTCTTC
v_call: TRBV27; j_call: TRBJ2-6; clone_size: -; d_call: -; cdr3_aa: CASSFSSGAGANVLTF; cdr3_nt: TGTGCCAGCAGTTTTTCGTCAGGGGCCGGGGCCAACGTCCTGACTTTC
v_call: TRBV13; j_call: TRBJ2-5; clone_size: -; d_call: TRBD2; cdr3_aa: CASSLASGRITQETQYF; cdr3_nt: TGTGCCAGCAGCTTGGCTAGCGGGAGGATTACCCAAGAGACCCAGTACTTC
v_call: TRBV18; j_call: TRBJ2-3; clone_size: -; d_call: TRBD2; cdr3_aa: CASSPSGADTDTQYF; cdr3_nt: TGTGCCAGCTCACCTAGCGGGGCGGACACAGATACGCAGTATTTT
v_call: TRBV19; j_call: TRBJ2-1; clone_size: once; d_call: TRBD2; cdr3_aa: CASRGLAAGNEQFF; cdr3_nt: TGTGCCAGTAGGGGACTAGCGGCGGGCAATGAGCAGTTCTTC
v_call: TRBV10-3; j_call: TRBJ2-7; clone_size: -; d_call: TRBD1; cdr3_aa: CAISEDRDYEQYF; cdr3_nt: TGTGCCATCAGTGAGGACAGGGACTACGAGCAGTACTTC
v_call: TRBV30; j_call: TRBJ1-1; clone_size: -; d_call: TRBD1; cdr3_aa: CAWSTDRAGTEAFF; cdr3_nt: TGTGCCTGGAGTACGGACAGGGCGGGGACTGAAGCTTTCTTT
v_call: TRBV11-2; j_call: TRBJ2-7; clone_size: -; d_call: -; cdr3_aa: CASSFGGVGGYEQYF; cdr3_nt: TGTGCCAGCAGCTTTGGTGGGGTTGGGGGCTACGAGCAGTACTTC
v_call: TRBV19; j_call: TRBJ1-2; clone_size: few; d_call: -; cdr3_aa: CASSRNYGYTF; cdr3_nt: TGTGCCAGTAGTAGAAACTATGGCTACACCTTC
v_call: TRBV9; j_call: TRBJ2-5; clone_size: -; d_call: TRBD2; cdr3_aa: CASSRTSGRGQETQYF; cdr3_nt: TGTGCCAGCAGCCGGACTAGCGGCCGGGGGCAAGAGACCCAGTACTTC
v_call: TRBV6-4; j_call: TRBJ2-3; clone_size: -; d_call: TRBD1; cdr3_aa: CASSYTGTGKADTQYF; cdr3_nt: TGCGCCAGCAGTTACACCGGGACAGGGAAAGCAGATACGCAGTATTTT
v_call: TRBV30; j_call: TRBJ2-7; clone_size: -; d_call: -; cdr3_aa: CAWNPGSYEQYF; cdr3_nt: TGTGCCTGGAACCCCGGCTCCTACGAGCAGTACTTC
v_call: TRBV7-2; j_call: TRBJ1-5; clone_size: -; d_call: -; cdr3_aa: CASSLAGADYQPQHF; cdr3_nt: TGTGCCAGCAGCTTAGCAGGGGCTGACTATCAGCCCCAGCATTTT
v_call: TRBV11-2; j_call: TRBJ2-2; clone_size: -; d_call: -; cdr3_aa: CASSHPPLGGELFF; cdr3_nt: TGTGCCAGCAGCCACCCTCCCCTGGGGGGGGAGCTGTTTTTT
v_call: TRBV18; j_call: TRBJ1-5; clone_size: -; d_call: -; cdr3_aa: CASSPLYSNQPQHF; cdr3_nt: TGTGCCAGCTCACCACTCTATAGCAATCAGCCCCAGCATTTT
v_call: TRBV7-8; j_call: TRBJ2-3; clone_size: -; d_call: -; cdr3_aa: CASSLSPPTDTQYF; cdr3_nt: TGTGCCAGCAGCTTATCTCCTCCCACAGATACGCAGTATTTT
v_call: TRBV27; j_call: TRBJ1-1; clone_size: -; d_call: TRBD1; cdr3_aa: CASRARQGAQDAFF; cdr3_nt: TGTGCCAGCAGGGCGAGACAGGGGGCCCAGGATGCTTTCTTT
v_call: TRBV28; j_call: TRBJ2-7; clone_size: -; d_call: TRBD1; cdr3_aa: CASSGPGTGGHEQYF; cdr3_nt: TGTGCCAGCAGTGGACCCGGGACAGGGGGCCACGAGCAGTACTTC
v_call: TRBV5-1; j_call: TRBJ1-3; clone_size: -; d_call: -; cdr3_aa: CASSLSTGLRSGNTIYF; cdr3_nt: TGCGCCAGCAGCTTGTCTACGGGCCTTCGCTCTGGAAACACCATATATTTT
v_call: TRBV5-1; j_call: TRBJ1-1; clone_size: -; d_call: TRBD1; cdr3_aa: CASSLEQGAVTEAFF; cdr3_nt: TGCGCCAGCAGCTTAGAGCAGGGGGCCGTCACTGAAGCTTTCTTT
v_call: TRBV6-1; j_call: TRBJ1-5; clone_size: -; d_call: TRBD1; cdr3_aa: CASRDGGGGQPQHF; cdr3_nt: TGTGCCAGCAGGGACGGAGGGGGCGGCCAGCCCCAGCATTTT
v_call: TRBV5-1; j_call: TRBJ2-5; clone_size: -; d_call: TRBD1; cdr3_aa: CASSPQGAQETQYF; cdr3_nt: TGCGCCAGCAGCCCCCAGGGGGCCCAAGAGACCCAGTACTTC
v_call: TRBV6-5; j_call: TRBJ2-1; clone_size: -; d_call: TRBD2; cdr3_aa: CASSYSTGGDEQFF; cdr3_nt: TGTGCCAGCAGTTACTCGACGGGAGGGGATGAGCAGTTCTTC
v_call: TRBV28; j_call: TRBJ1-2; clone_size: -; d_call: -; cdr3_aa: CASSSPGIGYGYTF; cdr3_nt: TGTGCCAGCAGTTCCCCCGGGATCGGCTATGGCTACACCTTC
v_call: TRBV19; j_call: TRBJ1-5; clone_size: -; d_call: TRBD1; cdr3_aa: CASSGKGQGVYQPQHF; cdr3_nt: TGTGCCAGTAGTGGCAAGGGACAGGGAGTATATCAGCCCCAGCATTTT
v_call: TRBV2; j_call: TRBJ2-2; clone_size: once; d_call: -; cdr3_aa: CASSDNRNTGELFF; cdr3_nt: TGTGCCAGCAGCGACAACCGAAACACCGGGGAGCTGTTTTTT
v_call: TRBV2; j_call: TRBJ1-2; clone_size: -; d_call: -; cdr3_aa: CASSERTANYGYTF; cdr3_nt: TGTGCCAGCAGTGAAAGGACAGCGAACTATGGCTACACCTTC
v_call: TRBV7-8; j_call: TRBJ2-6; clone_size: -; d_call: -; cdr3_aa: CASSFAADSRSSGANVLTF; cdr3_nt: TGTGCCAGCAGCTTTGCCGCCGACAGTCGAAGCTCTGGGGCCAACGTCCTGACTTTC
v_call: TRBV2; j_call: TRBJ2-3; clone_size: -; d_call: TRBD2; cdr3_aa: CASSVAGAADTQYF; cdr3_nt: TGTGCCAGCAGTGTAGCGGGAGCGGCAGATACGCAGTATTTT
v_call: TRBV12-5; j_call: TRBJ1-4; clone_size: -; d_call: -; cdr3_aa: CASGLGGNEKLFF; cdr3_nt: TGTGCTAGTGGTTTGGGGGGAAATGAAAAACTGTTTTTT
v_call: TRBV10-2; j_call: TRBJ2-7; clone_size: -; d_call: -; cdr3_aa: CASKGRGTWAYEQYF; cdr3_nt: TGCGCCAGCAAGGGCCGGGGCACTTGGGCCTACGAGCAGTACTTC
v_call: TRBV7-9; j_call: TRBJ1-1; clone_size: -; d_call: -; cdr3_aa: CASSKRSEAFF; cdr3_nt: TGTGCCAGCAGTAAGAGGTCTGAAGCTTTCTTT
v_call: TRBV30; j_call: TRBJ1-5; clone_size: -; d_call: -; cdr3_aa: CAWSVQGVSNQPQHF; cdr3_nt: TGTGCCTGGAGTGTACAAGGAGTTAGCAATCAGCCCCAGCATTTT
v_call: TRBV7-3; j_call: TRBJ2-1; clone_size: few; d_call: TRBD2; cdr3_aa: CASSLIASGSVNEQFF; cdr3_nt: TGTGCCAGCAGCTTAATAGCTAGCGGGAGTGTGAATGAGCAGTTCTTC
v_call: TRBV7-3; j_call: TRBJ1-2; clone_size: -; d_call: TRBD1; cdr3_aa: CASSPTPGQGNVDGYTF; cdr3_nt: TGTGCCAGCAGCCCAACCCCGGGACAGGGGAATGTCGATGGCTACACCTTC
v_call: TRBV2; j_call: TRBJ2-1; clone_size: few; d_call: TRBD2; cdr3_aa: CASRELAGAGNEQFF; cdr3_nt: TGTGCCAGCAGGGAACTAGCGGGAGCGGGGAATGAGCAGTTCTTC
v_call: TRBV7-2; j_call: TRBJ2-1; clone_size: -; d_call: -; cdr3_aa: CASSLNPPAYSYNEQFF; cdr3_nt: TGTGCCAGCAGCTTAAACCCTCCGGCATATTCCTACAATGAGCAGTTCTTC
v_call: TRBV28; j_call: TRBJ1-2; clone_size: -; d_call: -; cdr3_aa: CASSGGNGYGYTF; cdr3_nt: TGTGCCAGCAGCGGGGGGAACGGCTATGGCTACACCTTC
v_call: TRBV7-2; j_call: TRBJ1-3; clone_size: once; d_call: -; cdr3_aa: CASSLGGTGTGNTIYF; cdr3_nt: TGTGCCAGCAGCTTAGGAGGAACAGGGACTGGAAACACCATATATTTT
v_call: TRBV2; j_call: TRBJ1-1; clone_size: -; d_call: -; cdr3_aa: CASSVQRGNTEAFF; cdr3_nt: TGTGCCAGCAGCGTACAACGAGGGAACACTGAAGCTTTCTTT
v_call: TRBV4-2; j_call: TRBJ1-2; clone_size: few; d_call: TRBD1; cdr3_aa: CASSLNFGQGDGYTF; cdr3_nt: TGTGCCAGCAGCCTCAATTTCGGACAGGGGGATGGCTACACCTTC